This entry describes one T cell receptor beta chain. Method: immunoSEQ multiplex PCR; TCRdb's copy keeps in-frame clones and lacks some. Of about 430,000 clones in the sample, about 88% were seen once. This CDR3 contains 17 residues. Per the germline V gene, CDR1 is WNHNN and CDR2 is SYGVQD (reference sequence). The V and J ends lost 5 bases and 4 bases, in that order; junction bases with no gene match: 14. This sample is part of a study of blood T cell repertoires in COVID-19. The chain carries TRBV10-1 and TRBJ2-1; 7 nucleotides align to TRBD1. The specimen sequenced was PBMCs or T cells enriched from blood (not recorded which). This TCR came from a woman aged 18-29 years who had been exposed to COVID-19. CDR3 amino acids: CASSKTGSDDSYNEQFF. In nucleotides, the CDR3 is TGCGCCAGCAGTAAGACAGGGAGCGATGACAGTTACAATGAGCAGTTCTTC.